This T cell receptor (beta chain) stems from a study of identifying expanded T cells in peripheral blood. The study's findings and limits: Clone count variance between roughly two-week samples rose with total template count. Over around two and four weeks, about 17 and 20 clones changed, versus more than 1 between replicates.

Only in-frame clones appear in the TCRdb table, and some are missing; sequencing was by immunoSEQ multiplex PCR. Of about 85,000 clones in the sample, about 89% were seen once. Healthy donors had no documented immune events, such as infections, while sampled. On this clone: Its antigen is currently unknown.

Germline CDR1 MNHNS, CDR2 SASEGT. The CDR3 is 14 amino acids. Trimming shortened V by 0 bases and J by 4 bases, and 7 bases separated the two germline ends. The material sequenced was blood. This receptor was taken from a person aged 18-70 years in good health. This sequence joins TRBV6-1 and TRBJ1-5; no reliable D call. Here the CDR3 DNA reads TGTGCCAGCAGTGAAGCGGGCATGAATCAGCCCCAGCATTTT. Its protein product is CASSEAGMNQPQHF.